The T cell receptor (beta chain) described here comes from a study of T cell responses to AZD1222 COVID-19 vaccine. Study findings and constraints: Spike as a whole was targeted by vaccine-associated CD4 TCRs, dominant at 160-218 and 743-854.

The assay was immunoSEQ multiplex PCR, and TCRdb's table has in-frame clones only and misses some. This table holds fewer than 85,000 clones, 83% found once. Comment on this clone: What it binds is unknown.

Germline CDR1 is MNHEY and CDR2 is SVGEGT. Trimming stripped 1 base from V and 4 bases from J, with 19 bases between. The CDR3 runs to 17 residues. The V gene is TRBV6-2 or TRBV6-3, the J gene TRBJ1-1, with D possibly matching TRBD1 (5 bases). The TCR originated in an adult who received the AZD1222 COVID-19 vaccine. Specimen: peripheral blood, collected 28 days after the second AZD1222 dose. CDR3 nucleotide sequence: TGTGCCAGCAGTTACTTCGTAGAAGGGGTCACGGGCACTGAAGCTTTCTTT. Translated, it gives CASSYFVEGVTGTEAFF.